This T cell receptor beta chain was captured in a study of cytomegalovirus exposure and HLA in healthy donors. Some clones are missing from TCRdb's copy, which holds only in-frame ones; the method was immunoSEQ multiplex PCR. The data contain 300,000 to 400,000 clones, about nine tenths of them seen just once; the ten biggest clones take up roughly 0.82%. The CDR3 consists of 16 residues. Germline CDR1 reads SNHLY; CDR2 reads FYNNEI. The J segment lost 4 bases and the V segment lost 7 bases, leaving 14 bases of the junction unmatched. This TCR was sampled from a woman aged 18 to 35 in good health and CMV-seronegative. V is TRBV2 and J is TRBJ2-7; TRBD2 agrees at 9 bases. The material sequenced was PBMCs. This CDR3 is CASKAGGGRALYEQYF. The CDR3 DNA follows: TGTGCCAGCAAAGCAGGTGGCGGGAGGGCCTTGTACGAGCAGTACTTC.